The 31 T cell receptor beta chains below come from one sample, sequenced in a study of cytomegalovirus exposure and HLA in healthy donors. PCR amplification relied on 60 Vbeta primers (plus 13 Jbeta primers). Assay used: immunoSEQ multiplex PCR; TCRdb lists only in-frame clones, some missing. The sample yields around 170,000 clones, more than 70% seen once. Sequencing input: PBMCs. Every receptor here comes from a girl aged 10 to 17 in good health and CMV-seropositive.

The gene calls are TRBV5-1 and TRBJ1-5; perhaps TRBD1 as D (5 bases). The germline CDR1 and CDR2 sequences are SGHRS and YFSETQ. V was pared by 0 bases and J by 7 bases, with 14 bases between. The CDR3 length is 15 residues. The CDR3 coding sequence is TGCGCCAGCAGCTTGGCAGGGTGGGTGGACCAGCCCCAGCATTTT. Translation: CASSLAGWVDQPQHF.

This clone was picked up one time. The V call is TRBV21-1, the J call TRBJ1-2; TRBD1, the table's D call, was not compared with the DNA. TRBV21-1 is classified as a pseudogene. CDR3 length equals 14 residues. The CDR3 here is CASSRPHRNYGYTF. In nucleotides, the CDR3 is TGTGCCAGCAGCCGACCGCACAGGAACTATGGCTACACCTTC.

The CDR3 region has the DNA TGCAGTGCCGTTTCGTCGACTGAAGCTTTCTTT. Translating it yields CSAVSSTEAFF. This rearrangement joins TRBV20-1 to TRBJ1-1; no firm D call. Trimming left V 6 bases short and J 5 bases short, with 10 bases between. This CDR3 has 11 residues. Germline V gives CDR1 DFQATT, CDR2 SNEGSKA (reference sequence).

J is TRBJ1-2 and V is TRBV7-3; possible D gene TRBD1, 6 bases. Trimming stripped 2 bases from V and 8 bases from J, with 9 bases between. The CDR3 contains 12 residues. The germline CDR1 and CDR2 sequences are SGHTA and FQGTGA. The CDR3 DNA reads as TGTGCCAGCAGCTTAGGCGGACAGGGCTACACCTTC. It encodes CASSLGGQGYTF.

This chain links TRBV30 with TRBJ2-3, with 8 bases matching TRBD2. The CDR3 sequence is 14 residues long. Germline V gives CDR1 GTSNPN, CDR2 SVGIG (reference sequence). The ends lost 5 bases at V and 3 bases at J; junction bases unmatched: 7. CDR3 loop: CAWGPGGGTDTQYF. The DNA of the CDR3 is TGTGCCTGGGGCCCCGGGGGGGGAACAGATACGCAGTATTTT.

The chain carries TRBV6-5 and TRBJ1-5, with 8 bases aligning to TRBD1. The trim removed 7 bases at V and 3 bases at J, leaving 8 bases unmatched. The germline V gene has CDR1 MNHEY and CDR2 SVGAGI. The length of the CDR3 is 15 residues. The CDR3 region is CASTIDRGDNQPQHF. The CDR3 DNA follows: TGTGCCAGCACCATAGACAGGGGTGACAATCAGCCCCAGCATTTT.

V is TRBV7-9 and J is TRBJ2-7, with TRBD2 as a possible D gene (5 bases). This CDR3 is built from 14 residues. CDR1 SEHNR and CDR2 FQNEAQ come from the germline V gene (reference sequence). The ends were cut back, 5 bases at V and 3 bases at J, with 14 bases in the middle. CDR3 sequence: CASSLTGIFYEQYF. The CDR3 DNA is TGTGCCAGCAGCCTGACGGGGATCTTCTACGAGCAGTACTTC.

Comment on this clone: Germline and junction disagree at one end, which may indicate a read error. This chain links TRBV7-2 with TRBJ1-1, with TRBD1 matching over 7 bases. This CDR3 is 14 amino acids long. The germline CDR1 and CDR2 sequences are SGHTA and FQGNSA. The CDR3 reads CSSSLQGMNTEAFF. Here the CDR3 DNA reads TGTTCCAGCAGCTTACAGGGGATGAACACTGAAGCTTTCTTT.

V gene TRBV5-8 combines with J gene TRBJ2-5, with TRBD1 matching over 7 bases. The J call may be wrong; the DNA end is better matched by TRBJ2-7. Germline CDR1 is SGHTS and CDR2 is YDEGEE. The CDR3 extends over 14 amino acids. The CDR3 spells CASSWRQGNYEQYF. Written as DNA, the CDR3 is TGTGCCAGCAGCTGGAGACAGGGCAACTACGAGCAGTACTTC.

V is TRBV2 and J is TRBJ2-2; 10 bases fit TRBD2. Trimming at V came to 5 bases and at J to 5 bases, leaving 17 bases not matched to a gene. The CDR3 sequence is 19 residues long. The germline V gene has CDR1 SNHLY and CDR2 FYNNEI. In nucleotides, the CDR3 is TGTGCCAGCAGTTCCCATAGTGATCGGCTAGCGGGAGAGACCGGGGAGCTGTTTTTT. It yields the protein CASSSHSDRLAGETGELFF.

The chain recombines TRBV6-4 with TRBJ2-2; 8 bases map to TRBD1. CDR1 and CDR2 from the germline V gene are MRHNA and SNTAGT. This CDR3 comprises 16 residues. The V segment lost 7 bases and the J segment 4 bases; nucleotides outside the gene matches: 11. The CDR3 bases are TGTGCCAGCACCCCCCTCCCCGGGACAGGCACCGGGGAGCTGTTTTTT. It codes for CASTPLPGTGTGELFF.

V and J are TRBV30 and TRBJ1-2, with D maybe TRBD1 (5 bases). Per the germline V gene, CDR1 is GTSNPN and CDR2 is SVGIG (reference sequence). The CDR3 consists of 12 residues. Trimming removed 4 bases at V and 8 bases at J, with 14 bases between. The CDR3 DNA is TGTGCCTGGACAGGGTTCTCCAGCGGCTACACCTTC. Translation gives CAWTGFSSGYTF.

This chain uses TRBV6-4 with TRBJ2-7; 14 positions agree with TRBD2. From germline, CDR1 is MRHNA and CDR2 SNTAGT. The junction had 13 bases not matched to a gene; V was cut back by 4 bases and J by 2 bases. CDR3 length equals 19 residues. The DNA of the CDR3 is TGTGCCAGCAGTGCCTTCCCCGTTGGGACTAGCGGGAGTACCTACGAGCAGTACTTC. This sequence encodes CASSAFPVGTSGSTYEQYF.

J is TRBJ1-4 and V is TRBV5-1; D perhaps matches TRBD1 (5 bases). Germline values: CDR1 SGHRS, CDR2 YFSETQ. V lost 0 bases, J lost 0 bases, and 9 bases lay in between. The CDR3 extends over 16 amino acids. The CDR3 loop reads CASSLDPGATNEKLFF. The CDR3 region has the DNA TGCGCCAGCAGCTTGGACCCGGGGGCAACTAATGAAAAACTGTTTTTT. Complete variable domain (other parts from reference TRBV5-1 and TRBJ1-4): KAGVTQTPRYLIKTRGQQVTLSCSPISGHRSVSWYQQTPGQGLQFLFEYFSETQRNKGNFPGRFSGRQFSNSRSEMNVSTLELGDSALYLCASSLDPGATNEKLFFGSGTQLSVL.

This clone came up a few times. V and J are TRBV7-2 and TRBJ2-7, with D maybe TRBD1 (7 bases). CDR3 length: 15 amino acids. Trimming pared 10 bases from V and 5 bases from J, leaving 24 bases between. Germline V gene sequence: CDR1 SGHTA, CDR2 FQGNSA. DNA of the CDR3: TGTGCCACAGCGAGGTGGGACAGTGGGGGGCACGAGCAGTACTTC. Its translation is CATARWDSGGHEQYF. Full variable domain (rest looked up from reference TRBV7-2 and TRBJ2-7): GAGVSQSPSNKVTEKGKDVELRCDPISGHTALYWYRQSLGQGLEFLIYFQGNSAPDKSGLPSDRFSAERTGGSVSTLTIQRTQQEDSAVYLCATARWDSGGHEQYFGPGTRLTVT.

This clone was seen only a few times. The rearrangement links TRBV11-2 to TRBJ1-1; TRBD1 agrees at 7 bases. The CDR3 has 16 amino acids. The germline gives CDR1 SGHAT, CDR2 FQNNGV. Trimming cost V 5 bases and J 2 bases; bases outside gene matches: 11. The CDR3: CASSPRTGRPNTEAFF. CDR3 sequence (DNA): TGTGCCAGCAGCCCTAGGACAGGACGCCCAAACACTGAAGCTTTCTTT.

The CDR3 DNA is TGCGCCAGCAGCCAGGGAAACACTGAAGCTTTCTTT. Translation gives CASSQGNTEAFF. This rearrangement joins TRBV10-2 to TRBJ1-1; the D gene is possibly TRBD1 (5 bases). The CDR3 totals 12 residues. Germline CDR1 WSHSY, CDR2 SAAADI. The germline V and J ends were trimmed by 6 bases and 2 bases, with 7 bases remaining between them.

This clone was seen just once. This rearrangement joins TRBV11-2 to TRBJ1-1, with 7 bases matching TRBD1. CDR1 is SGHAT and CDR2 is FQNNGV in the germline V gene. This CDR3 region has 15 residues. V was clipped by 5 bases and J by 1 base; unmatched bases: 7. CDR3: CASSLQGVKNTEAFF. The CDR3 DNA reads as TGTGCCAGCAGCCTCCAGGGGGTGAAGAACACTGAAGCTTTCTTT. The full variable domain, in which reference TRBV11-2 and TRBJ1-1 provide the parts outside the CDR3, is EAGVAQSPRYKIIEKRQSVAFWCNPISGHATLYWYQQILGQGPKLLIQFQNNGVVDDSQLPKDRFSAERLKGVDSTLKIQPAKLEDSAVYLCASSLQGVKNTEAFFGQGTRLTVV.

The V gene is TRBV11-2, the J gene TRBJ2-7; a weak D match, TRBD2 (5 bases). Trimming shortened V by 1 base and J by 3 bases, and 13 bases separated the two germline ends. This CDR3 comprises 15 residues. CDR1 and CDR2 (germline): SGHAT, FQNNGV. CDR3 loop: CASSLGRFPFYEQYF. CDR3 bases: TGTGCCAGCAGCTTAGGGAGGTTCCCCTTCTACGAGCAGTACTTC.

The CDR3 reads CASSPESGRADTQYF. In nucleotides, the CDR3 is TGTGCCAGCAGCCCAGAGAGCGGGAGGGCGGATACGCAGTATTTT. The gene calls are TRBV7-2 and TRBJ2-3, with 10 bases that match TRBD2. Germline CDR1 reads SGHTA; CDR2 reads FQGNSA. There are 15 residues in the CDR3. V was clipped by 5 bases and J by 6 bases; unmatched bases: 8.

The rearrangement joins TRBV7-2 to TRBJ2-3, with TRBD2 identical over 11 bases. Germline V gene lookup returns CDR1 SGHTA and CDR2 FQGNSA. The CDR3 runs to 15 residues. The ends lost 2 bases at V and 5 bases at J; junction bases unmatched: 3. DNA of the CDR3: TGTGCCAGCAGCTTAATAGCGGGAGGGAAAGATACGCAGTATTTT. Translating gives CASSLIAGGKDTQYF.

The rearrangement links TRBV4-1 to TRBJ1-1; maybe TRBD1 (6 bases). The CDR3 is 15 amino acids. The V gene lost 5 bases and the J gene lost 0 bases, with 13 bases spanning the gap. Germline V gene data show CDR1 as MGHRA and CDR2 as YSYEKL. The CDR3 bases are TGCGCCAGCAGCTATTCCACAGGGTTGAACACTGAAGCTTTCTTT. This gives the protein CASSYSTGLNTEAFF.

The chain couples TRBV14 to TRBJ1-3; D gene ambiguous. V lost 2 bases, J lost 0 bases, and 8 bases lay in between. The CDR3 is made up of 15 amino acids. CDR1 is SGHDN, CDR2 FVKESK, per germline. The CDR3 nucleotides read TGTGCCAGCAGCCAATGGCGGGGCTCTGGAAACACCATATATTTT. It specifies CASSQWRGSGNTIYF.

V usage is TRBV5-1 and J usage is TRBJ2-5; 8 nucleotides match TRBD1. The CDR3 loop spans 14 amino acids. Germline V gene data show CDR1 as SGHRS and CDR2 as YFSETQ. With V trimmed by 4 bases and J by 1 base, 3 bases remained unmatched. The CDR3 DNA follows: TGCGCCAGCAGCCCCACAGGGGGCCAAGAGACCCAGTACTTC. Its translation: CASSPTGGQETQYF. Filled out from reference TRBV5-1 and TRBJ2-5, the complete variable domain reads KAGVTQTPRYLIKTRGQQVTLSCSPISGHRSVSWYQQTPGQGLQFLFEYFSETQRNKGNFPGRFSGRQFSNSRSEMNVSTLELGDSALYLCASSPTGGQETQYFGPGTRLLVL.

The chain employs TRBV19 and TRBJ2-1; 10 bases map to TRBD2. The trim removed 2 bases at V and 8 bases at J, leaving 6 bases unmatched. The germline V gene has CDR1 LNHDA and CDR2 SQIVND (reference sequence). The CDR3 totals 15 residues. CDR3: CASSITSGTPHEQFF. CDR3 sequence (DNA): TGTGCCAGTAGTATAACTAGCGGGACCCCACATGAGCAGTTCTTC.

Notes on this clone: Germline and junction disagree at one end, which may indicate a read error. The rearrangement uses TRBV13 and TRBJ2-5; D is possibly TRBD2 (6 bases). Per the germline V gene, CDR1 is PRHDT and CDR2 is FYEKMQ (reference sequence). CDR3 length: 15 residues. In DNA form, the CDR3 reads TGTGCCAGCAGCTCAGGGAACTACGGGAGAGAGGCCCAGTACTTC. Amino acids: CASSSGNYGREAQYF.

The chain couples TRBV7-9 to TRBJ2-7; perhaps TRBD1 as D (5 bases). The CDR3 sequence is 13 residues long. V was trimmed by 5 bases and J by 4 bases, leaving 12 bases between them. Per the germline V gene, CDR1 is SEHNR and CDR2 is FQNEAQ (reference sequence). CDR3 DNA sequence: TGTGCCAGCAGCCCCGCGACAGCGTACGAGCAGTACTTC. It encodes CASSPATAYEQYF.

This clone was found once. This chain connects TRBV4-2 to TRBJ2-1, with 8 bases identical to TRBD2. V trimming: 0 bases; J trimming: 3 bases; junction bases outside the gene matches: 4. This CDR3 is built from 16 residues. Germline CDR1 is LGHNA and CDR2 is YNFKEQ. The CDR3 reads CASSQDLAGLYNEQFF. In nucleotides, the CDR3 is TGTGCCAGCAGCCAAGATTTAGCGGGACTCTACAATGAGCAGTTCTTC.

This clone was found once. The rearrangement links TRBV7-3 to TRBJ1-1, with 8 bases that match TRBD1. Germline CDR1 SGHTA, CDR2 FQGTGA. V lost 5 bases and J lost 2; bases outside the gene matches: 10. CDR3 length: 16 residues. The CDR3 sequence: CASSPTAGGRNTEAFF. The CDR3 bases are TGTGCCAGCAGCCCGACGGCAGGGGGCCGTAACACTGAAGCTTTCTTT.

This clone was detected a few times. This chain links TRBV23-1 with TRBJ2-7, with D perhaps matching TRBD1 (5 bases). TRBV23-1 is an open reading frame, and its role is uncertain. Trimming took 9 bases from V and 7 from J, leaving 13 bases between them. The CDR3 spans 11 residues. The CDR3 sequence is CASDQGREQYF. Here the CDR3 DNA reads TGCGCCAGTGATCAGGGTAGGGAGCAGTACTTC.

The rearrangement joins TRBV27 to TRBJ1-2; D call uncertain. The CDR3 totals 14 residues. In germline, CDR1 is MNHEY, CDR2 SMNVEV (reference sequence). Between the trimmed V and J ends, which lost 7 bases and 1 base, there was a span of 13 bases. The CDR3 reads CASTPLTGNYGYTF. The DNA for the CDR3 is TGTGCCAGCACCCCCCTTACGGGTAACTATGGCTACACCTTC.